The 14 T cell receptor beta chains presented below share a single source sample, sequenced in a study of blood T cells in healthy people across ages (dated by TCRdb to between 2015 and 2016). Library preparation employed 5' RACE. TCRdb shows the sequencer as Illumina HiSeq 2500. The second PCR ran for roughly 7 to 11 cycles and used a J-beta primer mix along with a sample-barcoded 5' primer. The raw public data were reprocessed by TCRdb itself: fastp quality trimming at Q25, MiXCR clonotype calling, in-frame beta chains only. Each entry is one CDR3 protein sequence, shown with its most common DNA and genes. This sample comprises 920,000 or so distinct CDR3 sequences, under 55% of them detected only once. The leading ten clones occupy about 20% of the sample. The sequenced sample consisted of blood. The source is a woman aged 60-70 years in good health.

The chain couples TRBV2 to TRBJ2-5; D may be TRBD1 or TRBD2 (5 bases each). Judging by the DNA end, TRBJ2-7 fits better; the J call may be wrong. This CDR3 comprises 14 residues. Per the germline V gene, CDR1 is SNHLY and CDR2 is FYNNEI. The CDR3, as DNA: TGTGCCAGCCTTCCGGGGCAACCGAGATACGAGCAGTACTTC. Translated: CASLPGQPRYEQYF.

The V gene is TRBV7-3, the J gene TRBJ2-1; no firm D call. Trimming shortened V by 0 bases and J by 7 bases, and 7 bases separated the two germline ends. CDR3 length equals 13 residues. The germline V gene encodes CDR1 SGHTA and CDR2 FQGTGA. The CDR3 region has the DNA TGTGCCAGCAGCTTAACGACACAAAATGAGCAGTTCTTC. It translates to CASSLTTQNEQFF.

The chain links TRBV9 to TRBJ1-1; no clear D. CDR1 SGDLS and CDR2 YYNGEE come from the germline V gene. The V and J ends lost 0 bases and 3 bases respectively, with 6 bases between them. The length of the CDR3 is 13 residues. CDR3 nucleotide sequence: TGTGCCAGCAGCGTAGTCGGTGACACTGAAGCTTTCTTT. Translating it yields CASSVVGDTEAFF. Full variable domain (outside the CDR3, taken from reference TRBV9 and TRBJ1-1): DSGVTQTPKHLITATGQRVTLRCSPRSGDLSVYWYQQSLDQGLQFLIQYYNGEERAKGNILERFSAQQFPDLHSELNLSSLELGDSALYFCASSVVGDTEAFFGQGTRLTVV.

Remarks on this clonotype: One end of the junction does not line up with germline, which may come from a read error. The V gene is TRBV7-2, the J gene TRBJ1-5; D is possibly TRBD1 (5 bases). The CDR3 spans 13 residues. Germline assignment: CDR1 SGHTA and CDR2 FQGNSA. The DNA for the CDR3 is TGTGCCTGCAGCGGGGGTGGGGATCAGCCCCAGCATTTT. Its translation is CACSGGGDQPQHF.

The rearrangement uses TRBV25-1 and TRBJ2-5, with 8 nucleotides matching TRBD2. This CDR3 contains 20 residues. Trimming removed 2 bases from V and 5 bases from J; junction bases left unmatched: 22. CDR1 and CDR2 (germline): MGHDK, SYGVNS. The chain's CDR3 is CASSEAARGGARIIRETQYF. Written as DNA, the CDR3 is TGTGCCAGCAGTGAAGCCGCCCGGGGGGGGGCCAGGATAATCAGGGAGACCCAGTACTTC.

About this clonotype itself: At one of its ends the junction is not consistent with the germline gene, which may arise from a read error. The chain combines TRBV7-8 with TRBJ1-2; the match to TRBD1 covers 10 bases. The germline gives CDR1 SGHVS, CDR2 FQNEAQ. The CDR3 has 14 amino acids. The CDR3 DNA sequence: TGCGCCAGCAGCGCGACAGGGGGCGTGGGTGGCTACACCTTC. Its protein product is CASSATGGVGGYTF.

The V gene is TRBV6-2 or TRBV6-3, the J gene TRBJ2-7; D call uncertain. V dropped 2 bases and J dropped 2 bases, with 16 bases sitting between them. CDR1 and CDR2 (germline): MNHEY, SVGEGT. The CDR3 length is 16 residues. The CDR3 bases are TGTGCCAGCAGTTACCCGCAAGCGAAGGCCGCCTACGAGCAGTACTTC. Translation gives CASSYPQAKAAYEQYF.

V usage is TRBV6-5 and J usage is TRBJ1-2; D uncertain. V lost 6 bases and J 1 base, leaving 12 bases between the germline ends. Germline-derived CDR1 and CDR2 are MNHEY and SVGAGI. The CDR3 covers 14 residues. This CDR3 is CASRSTVRNYGYTF. The CDR3, as DNA: TGTGCCAGCAGGTCCACAGTGCGTAACTATGGCTACACCTTC.

The chain is built from TRBV11-2 and TRBJ2-6; a possible D gene is TRBD2 (6 bases). From germline, CDR1 is SGHAT and CDR2 FQNNGV. CDR3 length: 16 residues. The V and J ends lost 3 bases and 2 bases respectively, with 11 bases between them. The CDR3, as DNA: TGTGCCAGCAGCTTTTTCGGAGGGGCTGGGGCCAACGTCCTGACTTTC. Protein sequence: CASSFFGGAGANVLTF.

In this sample, this clonotype turned up a few times. The chain is built from TRBV20-1 and TRBJ1-6; D not certain. V lost 7 bases, J lost 5 bases, and 12 bases lay in between. Germline V CDR1 and CDR2: DFQATT, SNEGSKA (reference sequence). The CDR3 loop spans 13 amino acids. The CDR3 here is CSVLGQNNSPLHF. CDR3 DNA: TGCAGTGTATTAGGGCAGAATAATTCACCCCTCCACTTT.

The chain couples TRBV27 to TRBJ2-1; 7 positions agree with TRBD2. CDR3 size: 13 residues. Germline V CDR1 and CDR2: MNHEY, SMNVEV (reference sequence). The V gene end was trimmed by 6 bases and the J gene end by 7 bases; junction bases not matched to a gene: 6. DNA of the CDR3: TGTGCCAGCAGGGCGGGAGAGAAGAATGAGCAGTTCTTC. It is translated as CASRAGEKNEQFF.

The chain carries TRBV20-1 and TRBJ2-5; no clear D gene. This CDR3 is built from 14 residues. Germline CDR1 reads DFQATT; CDR2 reads SNEGSKA (reference sequence). Trimming cost V 4 bases and J 5 bases, with 17 bases left between them. The CDR3 DNA sequence: TGCAGTGCTACCACTTGGCGAGATCGGGAGACCCAGTACTTC. Residues: CSATTWRDRETQYF.

The chain employs TRBV12-3 or TRBV12-4 and TRBJ2-7; D perhaps matches TRBD2 (5 bases). The CDR3 is 10 residues long. V lost 7 bases and J lost 11, with 12 bases in between. The CDR3 spells CASTCKAEYF. DNA of the CDR3: TGTGCCAGCACCTGCAAAGCGGAGTACTTC.

Remarks on this clonotype: One end of the junction varies from germline; a read error may be responsible. The rearrangement links TRBV2 to TRBJ1-6; D call uncertain. Germline-derived CDR1 and CDR2 are SNHLY and FYNNEI. CDR3 length: 15 residues. This CDR3 reads CASSDRAPGNSPPHF. In nucleotides, the CDR3 is TGTGCCAGCAGTGACCGGGCTCCAGGCAATTCACCCCCCCACTTT.